Listed here are 10 T cell receptor beta chains from one sample, sequenced in a study of T-cell memory formation after mild COVID-19. TCRdb redid the calling of the 5' RACE reads with MiXCR, one entry per CDR3 protein. The sample shows 40,000 to 55,000 distinct CDR3 sequences, approximately 12% of them seen only once. Material for sequencing was PBMCs or a T cell subset sorted from them (not recorded which). The origin of the receptors is a man aged 18 to 30 who had mild COVID-19 (a few samples of this study predate the infection). Cell type and time point are not known.

The table lists this clonotype with many counts. V is TRBV11-3 and J is TRBJ2-2; no definite D call. The germline V gene has CDR1 SGHNT and CDR2 YENEEA. CDR3 length: 15 amino acids. The V gene lost 0 bases and the J gene lost 7 bases, with 12 bases spanning the gap. The CDR3 loop is CASSLDSFDNGELFF. The CDR3, as DNA: TGTGCCAGCAGCTTAGATAGTTTCGATAACGGGGAGCTGTTTTTT. The full variable domain, with the rest looked up from reference TRBV11-3 and TRBJ2-2, is EAGVVQSPRYKIIEKKQPVAFWCNPISGHNTLYWYLQNLGQGPELLIRYENEEAVDDSQLPKDRFSAERLKGVDSTLKIQPAELGDSAVYLCASSLDSFDNGELFFGEGSRLTVL.

The rearrangement joins TRBV2 to TRBJ1-4, with D perhaps matching TRBD1 (5 bases). The CDR3 runs 13 residues. V was clipped by 11 bases and J by 7 bases, with 17 bases between them. CDR1 is SNHLY, CDR2 FYNNEI, per germline. The CDR3 protein is CAGNRDPAEKLFF. CDR3 DNA: TGTGCCGGAAACCGGGACCCAGCTGAAAAACTGTTTTTT. Looking up the rest from reference TRBV2 and TRBJ1-4 gives the full variable domain: EPEVTQTPSHQVTQMGQEVILRCVPISNHLYFYWYRQILGQKVEFLVSFYNNEISEKSEIFDDQFSVERPDGSNFTLKIRSTKLEDSAMYFCAGNRDPAEKLFFGSGTQLSVL.

This clonotype came up a few times. The V and J genes are TRBV7-2 and TRBJ1-4; TRBD1 matches 7 bases. Unmatched junction bases numbered 5, after V lost 7 bases and J lost 6 bases. Germline V CDR1 and CDR2: SGHTA, FQGNSA. The CDR3 length is 13 residues. Here the CDR3 reads CASKKGAYEKLFF. For the CDR3, the DNA is TGTGCCAGCAAAAAGGGGGCCTATGAAAAACTGTTTTTT.

V usage is TRBV19 and J usage is TRBJ2-7; D remains ambiguous. Germline CDR1 reads LNHDA; CDR2 reads SQIVND (reference sequence). CDR3 length equals 12 residues. Between the trimmed V and J ends, which lost 4 bases and 1 base, there was a span of 5 bases. The CDR3 protein is CASSTGSYEQYF. The DNA of the CDR3 is TGTGCCAGTAGTACAGGATCCTACGAGCAGTACTTC. Full variable domain (missing parts from reference TRBV19 and TRBJ2-7): DGGITQSPKYLFRKEGQNVTLSCEQNLNHDAMYWYRQDPGQGLRLIYYSQIVNDFQKGDIAEGYSVSREKKESFPLTVTSAQKNPTAFYLCASSTGSYEQYFGPGTRLTVT.

The chain joins TRBV12-3 or TRBV12-4 to TRBJ1-1; 7 bases align to TRBD1. There are 15 residues in the CDR3. Trimming took 3 bases from V and 4 from J; bases not matched to a gene: 8. CDR3 residues: CASSLGQGGVTEAFF. The CDR3 region has the DNA TGTGCCAGCAGTTTGGGGCAAGGGGGCGTCACTGAAGCTTTCTTT.

This clonotype has only a few counts. The V gene is TRBV11-2, the J gene TRBJ1-1; D is undetermined. In germline, CDR1 is SGHAT, CDR2 FQNNGV. The CDR3 runs 13 residues. With 5 bases removed from V and 1 base from J, the gap between germline ends came to 8 bases. DNA of the CDR3: TGTGCCAGCAGCCCGCAGAGGAACACTGAAGCTTTCTTT. It codes for CASSPQRNTEAFF.

The rearrangement uses TRBV19 and TRBJ2-5; D is perhaps TRBD1 (6 bases). Per germline, CDR1 LNHDA and CDR2 SQIVND (reference sequence). Trimming took 3 bases from V and 2 from J, leaving 10 bases between them. The CDR3 totals 14 residues. This chain's CDR3 is CASSIFGQQETQYF. CDR3 DNA: TGTGCCAGTAGTATCTTCGGACAGCAAGAGACCCAGTACTTC.

This rearrangement joins TRBV5-4 to TRBJ1-3; D not certain. The V end lost 4 bases, the J end lost 0 bases, and 11 bases lay between the germline ends. The CDR3 consists of 15 residues. CDR1 and CDR2 (germline): SGHNT, YYREEE (reference sequence). CDR3 sequence: CASSLDGRSGNTIYF. CDR3 DNA sequence: TGTGCCAGCAGCCTGGATGGGCGCTCTGGAAACACCATATATTTT.

V gene TRBV29-1 combines with J gene TRBJ1-1; D gene uncertain. V gave up 6 bases and J gave up 9 bases, with 11 bases separating them. CDR1 and CDR2 (germline): SQVTM, ANQGSEA. The CDR3 is made up of 10 amino acids. The CDR3 DNA follows: TGCAGCGTATTCTTGGAGAAAGCTTTCTTT. Translated: CSVFLEKAFF.

This chain links TRBV7-8 with TRBJ2-7; 8 bases align to TRBD2. J was trimmed by 2 bases and V by 0 bases; bases with no gene match: 6. CDR1 is SGHVS and CDR2 is FQNEAQ in the germline V gene. The CDR3 is 16 amino acids. The CDR3: CASSLAPAGATYEQYV. DNA for the CDR3: TGTGCCAGCAGCTTAGCGCCAGCGGGGGCAACCTACGAGCAGTACGTC.